This T cell receptor beta chain was recorded in a study of early T cells in non-severe SARS-CoV-2 infection. J gave up 1 base and V 2 bases, and 1 base lay outside the gene matches. In germline, CDR1 is ENHRY, CDR2 SYGVKD. The CDR3 covers 15 residues. cDNA molecules, individually, were tagged with unique molecular identifiers. MiXCR, applied by TCRdb to the 5' RACE reads, yields one record per CDR3 protein. Among some 81,000 distinct CDR3 sequences listed, 7.5% to 10% were seen once. This clonotype showed up just a few times. The chain joins TRBV10-3 to TRBJ1-2; 10 bases match TRBD1. The sample was whole blood. This receptor was taken from an adult who was a healthcare worker with PCR-confirmed SARS-CoV-2 infection or an uninfected control (not recorded which). The CDR3 coding sequence is TGTGCCATCAGTGAGGGGACAGGGGATAACTATGGCTACACCTTC. The encoded protein is CAISEGTGDNYGYTF.